This T cell receptor beta chain was recorded in a study of blood T cell repertoires in COVID-19. Across the study: Spain, Italy and the United States supplied samples that represented acute and convalescent COVID-19. Nucleic acid was either cDNA or gDNA, and it came from T cells, B-cell-depleted T cells, or PBMCs.

This clone has only one observation. Enrolment of Seattle patients took place during active infection, and they were followed longitudinally. As handled by the study authors: The assay estimated nucleated cells by amplifying reference gene primers. Profiling relied on immunoSEQ multiplex PCR, and the TCRdb table lists in-frame clones only, not all of them. That table furnishes V, J and clone size, whereas the DNA furnished D and trimming. The table has around 330,000 clones, around 89% seen once. V lost 3 bases to trimming and J lost 5 bases, with 10 bases between them. CDR1 is LGHNA, CDR2 YSLEER, per germline. The CDR3 is made up of 13 amino acids.

The sequence was obtained from a woman between 25 and 40 years old with COVID-19, enrolled during active disease. The J gene is TRBJ1-1, the V gene TRBV4-3, with D possibly TRBD1 on 5 matching bases. Source material: peripheral blood. The CDR3 region has the DNA TGCGCCAGCAGCCAGGGGAGGGGAACTGAAGCTTTCTTT. This translates into CASSQGRGTEAFF.